Sequencing of this T cell receptor (beta chain) was carried out in a study of OX40 agonist ivuxolimab in advanced cancers. At the level of the study: Patients were given ivuxolimab, an antibody that agonizes OX40 (CD134). Study-level results: Dosing at 0.1 to 3.0 mg/kg was accompanied by clonal expansion of CD4+ and CD8+ blood T cells by week 6. Not determined was the antigen specificity of the expanded peripheral T cells.

With respect to this clone: The antigen is not known.

The table came from immunoSEQ multiplex PCR; TCRdb's copy has only in-frame clones and leaves some out. Among 45,000 to 75,000 clones listed, more than 75% were seen once. Germline V gene data show CDR1 as LGHNA and CDR2 as YNFKEQ. The J segment lost 9 bases and the V segment lost 5 bases, leaving 4 bases of the junction unmatched. The CDR3 is 14 amino acids. V and J are TRBV4-2 and TRBJ2-1, with 13 bases aligning to TRBD2. The clonotype was recovered from an adult with an advanced solid tumor such as melanoma, head and neck, liver or kidney cancer. Sequences were derived from CD4+ or CD8+ T cells sorted from blood, sampled in a trial of the OX40 agonist ivuxolimab. The CDR3 region has the DNA TGTGCCAGCAGCACACGGACTAGCGGGGGTGAGCAGTTCTTC. Its protein is CASSTRTSGGEQFF.